A selection of T cell receptor beta chains follows, all from one sample in a study of ipilimumab plus nivolumab after autologous stem cell transplantation. Data came from immunoSEQ multiplex PCR; TCRdb stores just in-frame clones and leaves some out. The sample shows some 45,000 clones, roughly 90% of them seen only once. Here the sequenced sample was PBMCs, taken in a trial of ipilimumab plus nivolumab as post-transplant consolidation. These receptors came from a male donor with multiple myeloma. Both conserved end residues are part of each CDR3. The D gene is left open where the match is weak. For some rows the clone size is stated as once, few or many, or as a class when expanded; others skip it.

14	TRBV2	-	-	TRBJ2-3	TGTGCCAGCAGTTCACGGGCTTCTGCAGATACGCAGTATTTT	CASSSRASADTQYF
14	TRBV27	-	-	TRBJ1-6	TGTGCCAGCAGTTTAGGGAGTTATAATTCACCCCTCCACTTT	CASSLGSYNSPLHF
13	TRBV5-6	-	few	TRBJ2-1	TGTGCCAGCAGCCCCTTCCCGTGGCCTGAGCAGTTCTTC	CASSPFPWPEQFF
14	TRBV5-4	-	-	TRBJ1-1	TGTGCCAGCAGCTTGGCGGGGGCAGGGACTGAAGCTTTCTTT	CASSLAGAGTEAFF
15	TRBV14	TRBD1	-	TRBJ2-7	TGTGCCAGCAGCCACCCAAGAGGGACAGGGGACGAGCAGTACTTC	CASSHPRGTGDEQYF
12	TRBV19	-	few	TRBJ1-1	TGTGCCAGTAAGGGGCAGAACACTGAAGCTTTCTTT	CASKGQNTEAFF
11	TRBV18	-	-	TRBJ2-1	TGTGCCAGCTCACCACGGGATGAGCAGTTCTTC	CASSPRDEQFF
14	TRBV19	-	-	TRBJ2-5	TGTGCCAGTAGCCCTAGGGGGATGAGAGAGACCCAGTACTTC	CASSPRGMRETQYF
14	TRBV2	TRBD1	few	TRBJ1-5	TGTGCCAGCAGTAGACAGGGGGCTAATCAGCCCCAGCATTTT	CASSRQGANQPQHF
13	TRBV2	TRBD1	-	TRBJ1-2	TGTGCCAGCAGGGGACAGGGGGCGCGGGGCTACACCTTC	CASRGQGARGYTF
15	TRBV9	-	-	TRBJ1-2	TGTGCCAGCAGCGCGGGGGGACCGATTAACTATGGCTACACCTTC	CASSAGGPINYGYTF
15	TRBV7-2	TRBD2	-	TRBJ2-7	TGTGCCAGCAGCACCCCTAGCGGGAGTGCTAACGAGCAGTACTTC	CASSTPSGSANEQYF